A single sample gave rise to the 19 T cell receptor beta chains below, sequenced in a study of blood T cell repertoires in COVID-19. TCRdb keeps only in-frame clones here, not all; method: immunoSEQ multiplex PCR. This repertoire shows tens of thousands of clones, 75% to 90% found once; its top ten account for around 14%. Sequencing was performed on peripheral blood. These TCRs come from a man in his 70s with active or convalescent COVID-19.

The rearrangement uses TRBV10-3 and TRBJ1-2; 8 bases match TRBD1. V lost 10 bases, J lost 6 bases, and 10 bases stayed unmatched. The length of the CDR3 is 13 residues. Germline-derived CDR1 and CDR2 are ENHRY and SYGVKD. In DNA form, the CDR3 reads TGTGCCACCTGGGACAGGATTGGGGATGGCTACACCTTC. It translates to CATWDRIGDGYTF.

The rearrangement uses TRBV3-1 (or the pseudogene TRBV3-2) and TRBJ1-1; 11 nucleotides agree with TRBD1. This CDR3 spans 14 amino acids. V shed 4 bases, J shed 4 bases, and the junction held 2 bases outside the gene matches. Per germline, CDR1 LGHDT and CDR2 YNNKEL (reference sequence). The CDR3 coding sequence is TGTGCCAGCAGCCGCGGGACAGGGGGCACTGAAGCTTTCTTT. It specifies CASSRGTGGTEAFF.

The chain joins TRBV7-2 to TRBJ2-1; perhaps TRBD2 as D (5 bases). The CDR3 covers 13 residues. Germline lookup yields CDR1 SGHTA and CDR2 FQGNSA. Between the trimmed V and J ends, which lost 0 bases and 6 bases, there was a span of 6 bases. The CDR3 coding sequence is TGTGCCAGCAGCTTAGCGGACTCCAATGAGCAGTTCTTC. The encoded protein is CASSLADSNEQFF.

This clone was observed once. CDR3 sequence (DNA): TGTGCTAGTGGTTTACAGGGGCTAGGCCCCGGGGAGCTGTTTTTT. It codes for CASGLQGLGPGELFF. V usage is TRBV12-5 and J usage is TRBJ2-2, with 7 positions matching TRBD1. This CDR3 comprises 15 residues. The germline gives CDR1 LGHNT, CDR2 FRNRAP. The V gene end was trimmed by 3 bases and the J gene end by 6 bases; junction bases not matched to a gene: 7.

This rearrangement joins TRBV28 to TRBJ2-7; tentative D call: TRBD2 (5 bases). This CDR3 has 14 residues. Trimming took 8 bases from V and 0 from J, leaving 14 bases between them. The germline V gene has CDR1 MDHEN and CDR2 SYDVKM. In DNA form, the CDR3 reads TGTGCCAGCCGAGGGCAGGACCTCTCCTACGAGCAGTACTTC. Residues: CASRGQDLSYEQYF.

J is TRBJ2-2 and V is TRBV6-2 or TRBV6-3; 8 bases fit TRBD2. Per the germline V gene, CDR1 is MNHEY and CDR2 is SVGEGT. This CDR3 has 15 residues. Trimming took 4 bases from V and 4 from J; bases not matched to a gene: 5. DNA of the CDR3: TGTGCCAGCAGTTTCCGGGAGGGTGGCACCGGGGAGCTGTTTTTT. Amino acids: CASSFREGGTGELFF.

CDR3 coding DNA: TGTGCCAGCAGCCCGGGACTAGCGGGAGGGAACTACGAGCAGTACTTC. This sequence encodes CASSPGLAGGNYEQYF. The V and J genes are TRBV5-4 and TRBJ2-7; TRBD2 aligns across 16 bases. Per germline, CDR1 SGHNT and CDR2 YYREEE (reference sequence). The V segment lost 4 bases and the J segment 3 bases; nucleotides outside the gene matches: 4. CDR3 size: 16 residues.

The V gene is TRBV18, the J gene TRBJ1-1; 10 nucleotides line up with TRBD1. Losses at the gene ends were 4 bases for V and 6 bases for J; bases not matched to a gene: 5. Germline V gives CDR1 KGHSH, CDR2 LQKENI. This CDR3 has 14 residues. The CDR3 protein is CASSLGQGDPEAFF. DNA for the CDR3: TGTGCCAGCTCACTAGGACAGGGGGACCCTGAAGCTTTCTTT.

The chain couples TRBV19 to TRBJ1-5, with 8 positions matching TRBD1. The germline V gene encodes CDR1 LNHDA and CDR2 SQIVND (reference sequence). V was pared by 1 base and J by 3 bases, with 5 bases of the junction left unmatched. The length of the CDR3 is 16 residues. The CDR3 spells CASSIGTGFSNQPQHF. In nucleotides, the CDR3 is TGTGCCAGTAGTATAGGGACAGGGTTTTCCAATCAGCCCCAGCATTTT.

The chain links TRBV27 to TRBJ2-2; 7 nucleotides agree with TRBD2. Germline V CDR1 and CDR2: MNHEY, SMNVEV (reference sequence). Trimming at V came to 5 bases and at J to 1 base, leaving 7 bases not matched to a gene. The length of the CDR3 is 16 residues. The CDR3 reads CASSTRTSVNTGELFF. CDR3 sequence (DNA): TGTGCCAGCAGTACCAGGACTAGTGTGAACACCGGGGAGCTGTTTTTT.

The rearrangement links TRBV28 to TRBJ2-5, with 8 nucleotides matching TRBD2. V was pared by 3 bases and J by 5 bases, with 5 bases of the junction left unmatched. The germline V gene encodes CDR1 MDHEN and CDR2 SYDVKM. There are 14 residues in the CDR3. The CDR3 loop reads CASSFYSGVETQYF. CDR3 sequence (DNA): TGTGCCAGCAGTTTTTATAGCGGGGTGGAGACCCAGTACTTC. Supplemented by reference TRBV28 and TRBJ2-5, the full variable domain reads DVKVTQSSRYLVKRTGEKVFLECVQDMDHENMFWYRQDPGLGLRLIYFSYDVKMKEKGDIPEGYSVSREKKERFSLILESASTNQTSMYLCASSFYSGVETQYFGPGTRLLVL.

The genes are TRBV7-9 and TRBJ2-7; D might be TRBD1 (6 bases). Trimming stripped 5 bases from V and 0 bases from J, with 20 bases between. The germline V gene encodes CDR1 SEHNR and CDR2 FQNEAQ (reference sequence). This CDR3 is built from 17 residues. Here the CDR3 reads CASSRPRGAPSSYEQYF. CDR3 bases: TGTGCCAGCAGCCGCCCCAGGGGAGCCCCGAGCTCCTACGAGCAGTACTTC. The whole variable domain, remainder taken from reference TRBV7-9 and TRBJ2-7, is DTGVSQNPRHKITKRGQNVTFRCDPISEHNRLYWYRQTLGQGPEFLTYFQNEAQLEKSRLLSDRFSAERPKGSFSTLEIQRTEQGDSAMYLCASSRPRGAPSSYEQYFGPGTRLTVT.

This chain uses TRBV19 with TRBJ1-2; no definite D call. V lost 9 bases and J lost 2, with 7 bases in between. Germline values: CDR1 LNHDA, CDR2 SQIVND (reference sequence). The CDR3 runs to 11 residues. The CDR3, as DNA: TGTGCCAGCTCAGAAAACTATGGCTACACCTTC. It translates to CASSENYGYTF.

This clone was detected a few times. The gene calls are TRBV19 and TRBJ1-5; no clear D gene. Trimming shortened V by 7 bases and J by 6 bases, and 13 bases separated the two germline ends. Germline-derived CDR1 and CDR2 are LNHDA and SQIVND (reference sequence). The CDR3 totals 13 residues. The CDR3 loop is CASIPALGQPQHF. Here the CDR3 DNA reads TGTGCCAGTATTCCGGCTCTAGGTCAGCCCCAGCATTTT.

The CDR3 here is CASSPPSGRYEQYF. As DNA, the CDR3 is TGTGCCAGCTCACCACCTAGCGGGAGATACGAGCAGTACTTC. V and J are TRBV18 and TRBJ2-7; 9 bases map to TRBD2. Germline lookup yields CDR1 KGHSH and CDR2 LQKENI. V dropped 0 bases and J dropped 4; count of bases not matched to a gene: 1. CDR3 length equals 14 residues.

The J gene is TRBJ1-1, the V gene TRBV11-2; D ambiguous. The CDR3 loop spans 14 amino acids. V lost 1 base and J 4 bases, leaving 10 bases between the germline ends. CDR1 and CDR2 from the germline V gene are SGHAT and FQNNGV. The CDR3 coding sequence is TGTGCCAGCAGCTTAGGGAGGGTCCGCACTGAAGCTTTCTTT. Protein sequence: CASSLGRVRTEAFF.

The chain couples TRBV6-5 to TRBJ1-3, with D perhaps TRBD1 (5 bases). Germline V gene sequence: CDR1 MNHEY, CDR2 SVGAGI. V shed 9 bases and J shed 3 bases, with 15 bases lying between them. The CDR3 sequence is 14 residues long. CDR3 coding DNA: TGTGCCAGTACCGGGTGGCAGGGTGGAAACACCATATATTTT. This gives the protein CASTGWQGGNTIYF.

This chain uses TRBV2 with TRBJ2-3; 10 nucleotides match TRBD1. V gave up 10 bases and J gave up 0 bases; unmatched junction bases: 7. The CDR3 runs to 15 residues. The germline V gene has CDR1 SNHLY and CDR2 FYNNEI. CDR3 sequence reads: CATRDRGLSTDTQYF. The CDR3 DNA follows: TGTGCCACCCGGGACAGGGGTCTTAGCACAGATACGCAGTATTTT.

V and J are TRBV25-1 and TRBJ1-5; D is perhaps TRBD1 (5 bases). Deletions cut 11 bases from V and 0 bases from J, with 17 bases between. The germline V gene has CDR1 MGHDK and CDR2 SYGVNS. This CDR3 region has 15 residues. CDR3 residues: CAPSRQPYSNQPQHF. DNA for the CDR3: TGTGCCCCATCTCGACAGCCGTATAGCAATCAGCCCCAGCATTTT.